The T cell receptor beta chain described here comes from a study of blood T cell repertoires in COVID-19. Study-wide background: PBMCs, B-cell-depleted T cells, or T cells provided the cDNA or gDNA that made up the material.

Authors' methods: Quantification of nucleated cells was approximated via reference gene primer amplification. Clones were read by immunoSEQ multiplex PCR, and TCRdb kept only the in-frame ones, dropping some. V, J and clone size are taken as reported in that table, and D and trimming were inferred from the DNA itself. Among under 200,000 clones listed, approximately 91% were seen once. Cohort placement rested on clinical history that participants reported themselves. This clone appeared a few times. Trimming stripped 5 bases from V and 0 bases from J, with 16 bases between. Germline V gene data show CDR1 as SEHNR and CDR2 as FQNEAQ (reference sequence). The CDR3 is 17 residues long.

The sequence came from a woman under 30 who had recovered from COVID-19. Sequenced sample: PBMCs or T cells enriched from blood (not recorded which). The rearrangement joins TRBV7-9 to TRBJ2-2; tentatively, D is TRBD1 (6 bases). The CDR3 bases are TGTGCCAGCAGCGACGGGGCAGGGGCTCCGAACACCGGGGAGCTGTTTTTT. Protein product: CASSDGAGAPNTGELFF. Drawing the rest from reference TRBV7-9 and TRBJ2-2, the complete variable domain is DTGVSQNPRHKITKRGQNVTFRCDPISEHNRLYWYRQTLGQGPEFLTYFQNEAQLEKSRLLSDRFSAERPKGSFSTLEIQRTEQGDSAMYLCASSDGAGAPNTGELFFGEGSRLTVL.